The following is a T cell receptor beta chain sequence with its context. Just one base apart from a much larger clone, this may be a read error. The data derive from a study of T cells in Graves' hyperthyroidism and ophthalmopathy. Graves' hyperthyroidism qualified as stable when ophthalmopathy did not progress within 18 months. RNA transcripts served as the template for amplifying TCR beta CDR3 regions. In the first-round RT-PCR of the TCR CDR3, the HTBI primer set was used. Via MiXCR, TCRdb re-called the multiplex PCR reads, giving one row per CDR3 protein. The sample shows about 360,000 distinct CDR3 sequences, 13% of them seen only once. This CDR3 has 17 residues.

This chain connects TRBV12-3 or TRBV12-4 to TRBJ2-2; 10 nucleotides align to TRBD2. The material sequenced was blood. The source of this sequence is a woman aged 18-30 years with Graves' hyperthyroidism. Here the CDR3 DNA reads TGTGCCGGCAGTTGGACAGCGGGGGGGAAGAACACCGGGGAGCTGTTTTTT. Its translation: CAGSWTAGGKNTGELFF.